This T cell receptor (beta chain) was captured by sequencing in a study of T-cell reconstitution after alpha-beta-depleted transplantation in children. The CDR3 loop spans 16 amino acids. The germline CDR1 and CDR2 sequences are SGDLS and YYNGEE. Preparation of the TCRbeta library was carried out with unique molecular identifiers. TCRdb independently ran MiXCR on the PCR reads; one entry per CDR3 protein. Among hundreds of thousands of distinct CDR3 sequences listed, 16% were seen once. This chain links TRBV9 with TRBJ2-5; 10 nucleotides agree with TRBD2. The sequences come from PBMCs from the stem cell graft donor, collected from the stem cell graft. This clonotype originated in a human donor who donated a stem cell graft to a child with acute myeloid leukemia. DNA of the CDR3: TGTGCAGGCAGCCCCCTCTTGACTAGCGGGCAAGAGACCCAGTACTTC. It codes for CAGSPLLTSGQETQYF.